This T cell receptor beta chain was sequenced in a study of T-cell memory formation after mild COVID-19 (dated by TCRdb to the early 2020s). A note on the overall study: TCR sequence clusters from the two donors were largely donor specific. T-cell clones expanding and contracting after mild COVID-19 in two donors were tracked by longitudinal TCRalpha and TCRbeta repertoire sequencing. The cohort comprised two young, previously healthy adult volunteers, one female and one male.

Ficoll-Paque density gradient centrifugation was used to isolate PBMCs. Data came from an Illumina NovaSeq 6000. Using 5'RACE with constant-segment primers, TCRalpha and TCRbeta cDNA libraries were constructed, with sample barcodes and unique molecular identifiers added in the process. Trizol reagent was used to extract RNA from every sample. The libraries were amplified in two PCR steps, and the second step added a second sample barcode and Illumina TruSeq adapters. Sequencing of libraries was performed on an Illumina NovaSeq with 2 x 150 bp paired-end reads. The authors' pipeline ran thus. With migec v1.2.7, reads were demultiplexed and then collapsed into UMI-guided consensus sequences. Using mixcr v2.1.11, the UMI consensuses were aligned to TRA and TRB V and J templates and assembled into clonotypes. A clonotype was counted as expanded or contracted only when both edgeR and NoisET called the clonotype significant, with the noise models trained on biological replicates. edgeR calls used a false discovery rate-adjusted p below 0.01 and a log2 fold-change threshold of 1. As an exploratory analysis of dynamics, max-normalized trajectories of the 1000 most abundant clonotypes were examined with PCA combined with hierarchical clustering. The CD4 or CD8 phenotype of responding clones was assigned using the separately sequenced CD4+ and CD8+ repertoires. The public reads were reanalyzed by TCRdb: fastp trimming at Q25, MiXCR alignment, in-frame beta chains only. Every entry covers one CDR3 protein and lists the most common genes and DNA from its rows. For this entry, the V and J calls and clone size follow TCRdb and not the study's own pipeline. The sample includes 250,000 to 350,000 distinct CDR3 sequences, with roughly a fifth observed a single time. The ten top clones hold 20% to 25% of the sample.

The CDR3 covers 15 residues, taking in both the cysteine and the phenylalanine. The kept DNA is CDR3 alone, 45 bases in frame from the first base. The CDR1 and CDR2 encoded by the germline V gene are SGHVS and FNYEAQ. V loses 5 bases at its end and J loses 5 bases; junction bases beyond the gene matches: 8. Note on this clonotype: Its antigen is still unknown. Nothing much larger sits one base from this clone, and base qualities are not available.

Broad study findings and their caveats: The second-wave clones that peaked on day 37 were not confirmed to be SARS-CoV-2 specific. Contracting CD4+ clones were located mainly in the CM and EM memory subsets, whereas CD8+ clones were found to be enriched in EMRA. Some responding clones were detected in pre-infection memory, suggesting pre-existing cross-reactive memory T cells joined the SARS-CoV-2 response. From day 15 to 85, contracting clones showed balanced CD4/CD8 phenotypes, whereas a second wave of clones that expanded from day 15 to 37 leaned towards CD4+. The study covered only a couple of mild cases, and larger cohorts including severe cases with pre-infection samples were considered necessary.

The sequenced sample consisted of PBMCs or a T cell subset sorted from them (not recorded which). The receptor was isolated from a man aged 18 to 29 who had mild COVID-19 (a few samples of this study predate the infection). The sample titles of this study are shuffled in the database, so cell type and time point are left out; the donor was told from shared clones. The chain couples TRBV7-6 to TRBJ1-1, with 10 bases matching TRBD1. The base sequence is TGTGCCAGCAGCGGGGGGGACAGGGGCGATACTGAAGCTTTCTTT. The encoded protein is CASSGGDRGDTEAFF.